The sequence of this TCR beta chain was determined in a study of control samples from healthy donors and cancer patients. V was pared by 3 bases and J by 0 bases, with 14 bases between. Germline-derived CDR1 and CDR2 are MDHEN and SYDVKM. CDR3 length: 16 amino acids. Data came from immunoSEQ multiplex PCR; TCRdb stores just in-frame clones and leaves some out. The data hold roughly 90,000 clones, with roughly 82% observed a single time. The receptor was derived from a woman aged 60-75 years in good health. J is TRBJ2-5 and V is TRBV28, with a weak D call TRBD1 (7 bases). The material sequenced was blood. The CDR3 is CASSFPQGGYQETQYF. The CDR3 DNA is TGTGCCAGCAGTTTCCCCCAGGGGGGTTACCAAGAGACCCAGTACTTC. The full variable domain, in which reference TRBV28 and TRBJ2-5 provide the parts outside the CDR3, is DVKVTQSSRYLVKRTGEKVFLECVQDMDHENMFWYRQDPGLGLRLIYFSYDVKMKEKGDIPEGYSVSREKKERFSLILESASTNQTSMYLCASSFPQGGYQETQYFGPGTRLLVL.